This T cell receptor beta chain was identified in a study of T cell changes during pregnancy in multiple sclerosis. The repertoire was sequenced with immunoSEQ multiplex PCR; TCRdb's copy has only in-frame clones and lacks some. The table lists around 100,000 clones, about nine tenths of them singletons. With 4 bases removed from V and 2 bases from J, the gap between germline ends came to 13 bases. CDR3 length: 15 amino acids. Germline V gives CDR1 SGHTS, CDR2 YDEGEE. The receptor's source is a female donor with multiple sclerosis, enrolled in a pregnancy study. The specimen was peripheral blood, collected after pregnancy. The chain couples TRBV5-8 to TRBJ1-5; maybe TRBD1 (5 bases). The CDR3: CASSPGGRGNQPQHF. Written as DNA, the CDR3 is TGTGCCAGCAGCCCGGGGGGACGGGGCAATCAGCCCCAGCATTTT.